A selection of T cell receptor beta chains follows, all from one sample in a study of vaccination and CD4 T cells after COVID-19. These receptors have no identified antigens. TCRdb re-called the PCR reads with MiXCR, one entry per CDR3 protein. This table holds under 25,000 distinct CDR3 sequences, approximately 44% found once. The input for sequencing was CD4+ T cells from blood, cultured in vitro, taken after SARS-CoV-2 vaccination. The receptor set was obtained from a human donor who had recovered from COVID-19. CDR3s include the opening cysteine and the closing phenylalanine or tryptophan. Each record gives: clone size, J gene, D gene, V gene, CDR3 protein, CDR3 DNA. D genes are given only for firm matches. Clone size is stated in some rows and not others, as once, few, many or a class when expanded.

abundance: few
j_gene: TRBJ1-2
d_gene: TRBD1
v_gene: TRBV6-2/TRBV6-3
CDR3aa: CASRKTGEDGYTF
CDR3nt: TGTGCCAGCAGAAAGACAGGGGAGGATGGCTACACCTTC

abundance: .
j_gene: TRBJ2-1
d_gene: TRBD2
v_gene: TRBV14
CDR3aa: CASSQTGGRNEQFF
CDR3nt: TGTGCCAGCAGCCAAACGGGGGGGAGGAATGAGCAGTTCTTC

abundance: few
j_gene: TRBJ2-3
d_gene: TRBD2
v_gene: TRBV6-1
CDR3aa: CASQAGRPLAIRDTQYF
CDR3nt: TGTGCCAGCCAAGCGGGGCGGCCGCTAGCAATAAGAGATACGCAGTATTTT

abundance: few
j_gene: TRBJ1-3
d_gene: .
v_gene: TRBV20-1
CDR3aa: CSAERAVSGNTIYF
CDR3nt: TGCAGTGCCGAGAGGGCAGTTTCTGGAAACACCATATATTTT

abundance: .
j_gene: TRBJ2-7
d_gene: TRBD1
v_gene: TRBV2
CDR3aa: CASSPSLGTGLYEQYF
CDR3nt: TGTGCCAGCAGTCCTTCCCTTGGGACAGGTTTATACGAGCAGTACTTC

abundance: .
j_gene: TRBJ1-5
d_gene: .
v_gene: TRBV20-1
CDR3aa: CSARDRLVSNQPQHF
CDR3nt: TGCAGTGCTAGAGATCGGTTAGTTAGCAATCAGCCCCAGCATTTT

abundance: .
j_gene: TRBJ2-7
d_gene: TRBD1
v_gene: TRBV6-2/TRBV6-3
CDR3aa: CASSPRTGRPYEQYF
CDR3nt: TGTGCCAGCAGTCCACGGACAGGGCGGCCCTACGAGCAGTACTTC

abundance: .
j_gene: TRBJ2-2
d_gene: .
v_gene: TRBV11-3
CDR3aa: CASSLHTGELFF
CDR3nt: TGTGCCAGCAGTTTACACACCGGGGAGCTGTTTTTT

abundance: .
j_gene: TRBJ2-1
d_gene: TRBD2
v_gene: TRBV27
CDR3aa: CASGFPGTSGHNEQFF
CDR3nt: TGTGCCAGCGGTTTCCCCGGGACTAGCGGACACAATGAGCAGTTCTTC

abundance: .
j_gene: TRBJ1-1
d_gene: .
v_gene: TRBV20-1
CDR3aa: CSAFILAEGPNTEAFF
CDR3nt: TGCAGTGCTTTCATCCTCGCCGAAGGGCCGAACACTGAAGCTTTCTTT

abundance: .
j_gene: TRBJ2-3
d_gene: TRBD1
v_gene: TRBV11-2
CDR3aa: CASSPRDRGGTDTQYF
CDR3nt: TGTGCCAGCAGCCCCCGGGACAGGGGGGGGACAGATACGCAGTATTTT

abundance: few
j_gene: TRBJ1-6
d_gene: .
v_gene: TRBV20-1
CDR3aa: CSARTGGPLHF
CDR3nt: TGCAGTGCTAGGACCGGAGGGCCCCTCCACTTT

abundance: .
j_gene: TRBJ1-5
d_gene: TRBD1
v_gene: TRBV9
CDR3aa: CASSVEGASNQPQHF
CDR3nt: TGTGCCAGCAGCGTAGAGGGGGCGAGCAATCAGCCCCAGCATTTT

abundance: .
j_gene: TRBJ2-7
d_gene: .
v_gene: TRBV7-6
CDR3aa: CASSLSGRTYEQYF
CDR3nt: TGTGCCAGCAGCTTATCCGGCAGGACTTACGAGCAGTACTTC

abundance: few
j_gene: TRBJ2-7
d_gene: .
v_gene: TRBV7-9
CDR3aa: CASSSIQVNYEQYF
CDR3nt: TGTGCCAGCAGCTCTATACAGGTTAACTACGAGCAGTACTTC

abundance: .
j_gene: TRBJ2-2
d_gene: .
v_gene: TRBV6-1
CDR3aa: CASSRGGNTGELFF
CDR3nt: TGTGCCAGCAGTCGAGGAGGGAACACCGGGGAGCTGTTTTTT

abundance: .
j_gene: TRBJ1-2
d_gene: .
v_gene: TRBV12-3/TRBV12-4
CDR3aa: CASSHSDSNYGYTF
CDR3nt: TGTGCCAGCAGCCACAGCGACTCTAACTATGGCTACACCTTC

abundance: few
j_gene: TRBJ1-1
d_gene: .
v_gene: TRBV27
CDR3aa: CASSPLQLSRNTEAFF
CDR3nt: TGTGCCAGCAGTCCCTTACAGCTGAGTCGGAACACTGAAGCTTTCTTT

abundance: .
j_gene: TRBJ1-1
d_gene: .
v_gene: TRBV7-3
CDR3aa: CASSLNPGQEAFF
CDR3nt: TGTGCCAGCAGCTTAAACCCGGGACAAGAAGCTTTCTTT

abundance: few
j_gene: TRBJ1-1
d_gene: .
v_gene: TRBV7-9
CDR3aa: CASSLVTGVAEAFF
CDR3nt: TGTGCCAGCAGCTTAGTAACGGGGGTCGCTGAAGCTTTCTTT

abundance: once
j_gene: TRBJ1-5
d_gene: .
v_gene: TRBV6-2/TRBV6-3
CDR3aa: CASRMEGMSFNQPQHF
CDR3nt: TGTGCCAGCAGGATGGAGGGCATGAGTTTCAATCAGCCCCAGCATTTT

abundance: few
j_gene: TRBJ2-3
d_gene: TRBD2
v_gene: TRBV20-1
CDR3aa: CSARVGGGARDTQYF
CDR3nt: TGCAGTGCTAGAGTCGGCGGGGGAGCAAGGGATACGCAGTATTTT

abundance: .
j_gene: TRBJ1-1
d_gene: .
v_gene: TRBV6-1
CDR3aa: CASSERGMNTEAFF
CDR3nt: TGTGCCAGCAGTGAAAGGGGAATGAACACTGAAGCTTTCTTT

abundance: .
j_gene: TRBJ1-1
d_gene: TRBD1
v_gene: TRBV6-1
CDR3aa: CARSETGTYTEAFF
CDR3nt: TGTGCCCGCAGTGAGACAGGGACGTACACTGAAGCTTTCTTT

abundance: .
j_gene: TRBJ1-2
d_gene: .
v_gene: TRBV20-1
CDR3aa: CSASGGYTF
CDR3nt: TGCAGTGCTAGTGGGGGCTACACCTTC

abundance: few
j_gene: TRBJ2-7
d_gene: TRBD2
v_gene: TRBV6-1
CDR3aa: CASTSGLAWEQYF
CDR3nt: TGTGCCAGCACTTCGGGACTAGCGTGGGAGCAGTACTTC

abundance: .
j_gene: TRBJ1-2
d_gene: .
v_gene: TRBV7-8
CDR3aa: CASSSGPVSGYTF
CDR3nt: TGTGCCAGCAGCTCGGGACCGGTCTCGGGCTACACCTTC

abundance: .
j_gene: TRBJ1-1
d_gene: .
v_gene: TRBV27
CDR3aa: CASSLLERMGTEAFF
CDR3nt: TGTGCCAGCAGTTTATTAGAGAGAATGGGGACTGAAGCTTTCTTT

abundance: few
j_gene: TRBJ2-5
d_gene: TRBD2
v_gene: TRBV10-3
CDR3aa: CAISVGLAGETQYF
CDR3nt: TGTGCCATCAGTGTCGGACTAGCGGGAGAGACCCAGTACTTC

abundance: .
j_gene: TRBJ1-1
d_gene: .
v_gene: TRBV12-3/TRBV12-4
CDR3aa: CASSLNRRNTEAFF
CDR3nt: TGTGCCAGCAGTTTGAACAGGAGGAACACTGAAGCTTTCTTT

abundance: few
j_gene: TRBJ1-1
d_gene: .
v_gene: TRBV7-9
CDR3aa: CASSLGGMNTEAFF
CDR3nt: TGTGCCAGCAGCTTGGGGGGGATGAACACTGAAGCTTTCTTT

abundance: .
j_gene: TRBJ1-5
d_gene: .
v_gene: TRBV5-1
CDR3aa: CASSPTGFHQPQHF
CDR3nt: TGCGCCAGCAGCCCGACAGGATTCCATCAGCCCCAGCATTTT

abundance: .
j_gene: TRBJ1-2
d_gene: TRBD1
v_gene: TRBV4-2
CDR3aa: CASSLPDDRGYGYTF
CDR3nt: TGTGCCAGCAGCCTACCCGATGACAGGGGCTATGGCTACACCTTC

abundance: .
j_gene: TRBJ2-3
d_gene: TRBD1
v_gene: TRBV7-2
CDR3aa: CASRRTGRNTDTQYF
CDR3nt: TGTGCCAGCAGACGGACAGGGCGAAACACAGATACGCAGTATTTT

abundance: .
j_gene: TRBJ1-1
d_gene: .
v_gene: TRBV15
CDR3aa: CATSRPRAGDTNTEAFF
CDR3nt: TGTGCCACCAGCAGACCCCGGGCTGGGGATACGAACACTGAAGCTTTCTTT

abundance: .
j_gene: TRBJ2-3
d_gene: TRBD2
v_gene: TRBV7-6
CDR3aa: CASSRTGLATQYF
CDR3nt: TGTGCCAGCAGCCGGACCGGACTAGCTACGCAGTATTTT

abundance: .
j_gene: TRBJ2-7
d_gene: TRBD1
v_gene: TRBV11-3
CDR3aa: CASSLGPGGYEQYF
CDR3nt: TGTGCCAGCAGCTTAGGACCAGGGGGCTACGAGCAGTACTTC

abundance: .
j_gene: TRBJ1-4
d_gene: .
v_gene: TRBV20-1
CDR3aa: CSARGEYEEKLFF
CDR3nt: TGCAGTGCTAGAGGGGAGTATGAAGAAAAACTGTTTTTT

abundance: .
j_gene: TRBJ2-1
d_gene: TRBD2
v_gene: TRBV20-1
CDR3aa: CSAWIGLAGNLNEQFF
CDR3nt: TGCAGTGCTTGGATTGGACTAGCGGGAAACCTCAATGAGCAGTTCTTC

abundance: .
j_gene: TRBJ1-3
d_gene: TRBD1
v_gene: TRBV7-9
CDR3aa: CASSPGPGTGNGNTIYF
CDR3nt: TGTGCCAGCAGCCCAGGTCCCGGGACAGGGAATGGAAACACCATATATTTT

abundance: few
j_gene: TRBJ1-2
d_gene: .
v_gene: TRBV7-9
CDR3aa: CASSPQVAHYYGYTF
CDR3nt: TGTGCCAGCAGCCCTCAGGTGGCCCATTACTATGGCTACACCTTC

abundance: few
j_gene: TRBJ1-5
d_gene: .
v_gene: TRBV12-3/TRBV12-4
CDR3aa: CASGSNQPQHF
CDR3nt: TGTGCCAGCGGGAGCAATCAGCCCCAGCATTTT

abundance: .
j_gene: TRBJ1-1
d_gene: TRBD1
v_gene: TRBV19
CDR3aa: CASSISRTGGTEAFF
CDR3nt: TGTGCCAGTAGTATAAGTCGAACAGGGGGCACTGAAGCTTTCTTT

abundance: .
j_gene: TRBJ2-7
d_gene: .
v_gene: TRBV7-9
CDR3aa: CASSLEVSYEQYF
CDR3nt: TGTGCCAGCAGCTTAGAGGTCTCCTACGAGCAGTACTTC

abundance: .
j_gene: TRBJ2-7
d_gene: .
v_gene: TRBV10-1
CDR3aa: CASSERNRAYEQYF
CDR3nt: TGCGCCAGCAGTGAAAGGAACAGGGCCTACGAGCAGTACTTC

abundance: .
j_gene: TRBJ1-1
d_gene: .
v_gene: TRBV10-3
CDR3aa: CAISEEQGFTEAFF
CDR3nt: TGTGCCATCAGTGAGGAACAGGGTTTCACTGAAGCTTTCTTT

abundance: once
j_gene: TRBJ2-1
d_gene: TRBD2
v_gene: TRBV5-1
CDR3aa: CASSKTSGLETQFF
CDR3nt: TGCGCCAGCAGCAAGACTAGCGGGCTGGAGACCCAGTTCTTC

abundance: .
j_gene: TRBJ2-3
d_gene: TRBD2
v_gene: TRBV7-2
CDR3aa: CASSYTSGGAGTDTQYF
CDR3nt: TGTGCCAGCAGTTATACTAGCGGGGGGGCGGGCACAGATACGCAGTATTTT